These 4 T cell receptor beta chains share one sample of origin, sequenced in a study of cytomegalovirus exposure and HLA in healthy donors. The PCR made use of 60 Vbeta and 13 Jbeta primers. Clones were read by immunoSEQ multiplex PCR, and TCRdb kept only the in-frame ones, dropping some. The data show over 55,000 clones, about 82% seen once. Sequenced sample: PBMCs. The source is a woman in her twenties or thirties in good health and CMV-seronegative.

The rearrangement links TRBV6-5 to TRBJ1-6, with 9 bases fitting TRBD1. Germline-derived CDR1 and CDR2 are MNHEY and SVGAGI. V was pared by 5 bases and J by 9 bases, with 5 bases of the junction left unmatched. CDR3 size: 14 residues. The CDR3 sequence: CASSVRDRVSPLHF. CDR3 bases: TGTGCCAGCAGTGTCCGGGACAGGGTTTCACCCCTCCACTTT.

This clone was recorded only once. The chain has TRBV7-9 and TRBJ1-5; D ambiguous. Trimming took 4 bases from V and 0 from J, leaving 7 bases between them. Germline V gives CDR1 SEHNR, CDR2 FQNEAQ (reference sequence). This CDR3 is 14 amino acids long. DNA of the CDR3: TGTGCCAGCAGCTCTCAGGATAGCAATCAGCCCCAGCATTTT. Translated: CASSSQDSNQPQHF.

On this clone: The sample contains more than one DNA sequence encoding this CDR3. The chain has TRBV6-5 and TRBJ2-7; 7 positions match TRBD1. This CDR3 has 14 residues. The germline gives CDR1 MNHEY, CDR2 SVGAGI. The junction had 2 bases not matched to a gene; V was cut back by 0 bases and J by 3 bases. CDR3: CASSYSGDSYEQYF. In nucleotides, the CDR3 is TGTGCCAGCAGTTACTCGGGGGACAGCTACGAGCAGTACTTC.

This chain joins TRBV28 and TRBJ2-7; no clear D gene. Trimming took off 6 bases at V and 1 base at J, with 10 bases between the two ends. The CDR3 runs to 13 residues. Germline values: CDR1 MDHEN, CDR2 SYDVKM. In DNA form, the CDR3 reads TGTGCCAGCAGCCCTACGACTTCCTACGAGCAGTACTTC. Its translation is CASSPTTSYEQYF. Together with reference TRBV28 and TRBJ2-7, the CDR3 gives the full variable domain: DVKVTQSSRYLVKRTGEKVFLECVQDMDHENMFWYRQDPGLGLRLIYFSYDVKMKEKGDIPEGYSVSREKKERFSLILESASTNQTSMYLCASSPTTSYEQYFGPGTRLTVT.